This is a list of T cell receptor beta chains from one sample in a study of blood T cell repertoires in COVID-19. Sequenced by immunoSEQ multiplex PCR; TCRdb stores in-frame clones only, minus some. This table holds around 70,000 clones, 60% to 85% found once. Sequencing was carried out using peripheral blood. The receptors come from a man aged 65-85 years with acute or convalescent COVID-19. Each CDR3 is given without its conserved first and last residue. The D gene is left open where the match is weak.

cdr3_aa: ATSAGTGRFNQPQH
v_call: TRBV24-1
d_call: TRBD1
j_call: TRBJ1-5

cdr3_aa: ASSSSGVSYEQY
v_call: TRBV7-9
d_call: TRBD2
j_call: TRBJ2-7

cdr3_aa: ASSVGGSQPQH
v_call: TRBV9
d_call: -
j_call: TRBJ1-5

cdr3_aa: ASTGGQGVSNQPQH
v_call: TRBV19
d_call: TRBD1
j_call: TRBJ1-5

cdr3_aa: ATSDFALGQVRAPQH
v_call: TRBV24-1
d_call: TRBD1
j_call: TRBJ1-5

cdr3_aa: ASSDSAGTGASYEQY
v_call: TRBV25-1
d_call: TRBD1
j_call: TRBJ2-7

cdr3_aa: ASSDRGGAGYGYT
v_call: TRBV6-1
d_call: TRBD1
j_call: TRBJ1-2

cdr3_aa: ASSIWRRLGSGRICEQY
v_call: TRBV21-1
d_call: -
j_call: TRBJ2-7

cdr3_aa: ASSFRGANVLT
v_call: TRBV5-6
d_call: -
j_call: TRBJ2-6

cdr3_aa: ASSQGSGQGRREQY
v_call: TRBV4-1
d_call: TRBD1
j_call: TRBJ2-7

cdr3_aa: ASSYPEGLAAQY
v_call: TRBV6-6
d_call: TRBD2
j_call: TRBJ2-7

cdr3_aa: ASSLGQVDTQY
v_call: TRBV12-3/TRBV12-4
d_call: -
j_call: TRBJ2-3

cdr3_aa: ASTRGIQVSYEQY
v_call: TRBV5-6
d_call: -
j_call: TRBJ2-7

cdr3_aa: ASSIQGGTPLH
v_call: TRBV6-5
d_call: TRBD1
j_call: TRBJ1-6